This T cell receptor (beta chain) was obtained from a study of identical twins. V shed 2 bases and J 7 bases; nucleotides not matched to a gene: 4. There are 14 residues in the CDR3. From germline, CDR1 is SGHRS and CDR2 YFSETQ. In its sample, this clonotype was seen a few times. Its cognate antigen is unknown. Study-wide findings and caveats: In cord blood, abundant beta clonotypes had fewer insertions; memory showed no trend.

A template switching step contributed a universal primer site, while unique molecular identifiers were present in the cDNA. TCRdb re-analysed the 5' RACE reads in MiXCR, keeping a single row per CDR3 protein. The sample has some 500,000 distinct CDR3 sequences, 12% to 15% seen once. The sample was also reused in another study, on yellow fever vaccine responses in identical twins.

Sequenced: CD4+ T cells sorted from blood. The chain couples TRBV5-1 to TRBJ2-4; 9 bases agree with TRBD1. This TCR was sampled from a woman under 30 in good health. The DNA of the CDR3 is TGCGCCAGCAGCTTTACAGGGGGCTTCAACATTCAGTACTTC. This translates into CASSFTGGFNIQYF.